In its sample, the clone carrying this T cell receptor (beta chain) was seen once. Its antigen remains unidentified. At one end the junction does not follow the germline gene, possibly because of a read error. The source of the sample is a study of T cell responses to AZD1222 COVID-19 vaccine. Study outcomes and limitations: A mostly white British donor set with more females was recruited, and clonal diversity was possibly underestimated.

Germline V gene sequence: CDR1 SGHNT, CDR2 YYREEE (reference sequence). The CDR3 is 13 amino acids. Sequenced by immunoSEQ multiplex PCR; TCRdb stores in-frame clones only, minus some. The table lists about 200,000 clones, about 89% of them singletons, with under 4% in the top ten. This chain connects TRBV5-4 to TRBJ2-5; TRBD2 might be the D (6 bases). The TCR was taken from an adult who received the AZD1222 COVID-19 vaccine. The sequencing here drew on peripheral blood, taken 28 days after the second AZD1222 dose. Here the CDR3 reads CASRLGLEETQYF. In DNA form, the CDR3 reads TGTGCCAGCAGGTTGGGACTGGAAGAGACCCAGTACTTC.